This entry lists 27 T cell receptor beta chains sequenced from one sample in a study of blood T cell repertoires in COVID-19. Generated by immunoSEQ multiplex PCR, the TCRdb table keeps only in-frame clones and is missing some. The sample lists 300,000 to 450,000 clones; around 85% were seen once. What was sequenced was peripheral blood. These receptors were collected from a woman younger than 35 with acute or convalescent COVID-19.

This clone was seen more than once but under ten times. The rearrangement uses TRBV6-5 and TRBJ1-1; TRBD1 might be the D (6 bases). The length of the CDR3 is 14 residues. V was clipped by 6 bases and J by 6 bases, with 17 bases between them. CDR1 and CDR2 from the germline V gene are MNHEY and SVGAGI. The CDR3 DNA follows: TGTGCCAGCAGACCGACAGGAAGTGTGGCTGAAGCTTTCTTT. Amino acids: CASRPTGSVAEAFF.

CDR3 sequence reads: CSVEARTGGGGYTF. CDR3 sequence (DNA): TGCAGCGTTGAAGCCCGTACAGGGGGCGGAGGCTACACCTTC. The chain has TRBV29-1 and TRBJ1-2; 9 bases agree with TRBD1. Germline V CDR1 and CDR2: SQVTM, ANQGSEA. This CDR3 has 14 amino acids. Unmatched junction bases numbered 8, after V lost 1 base and J lost 8 bases.

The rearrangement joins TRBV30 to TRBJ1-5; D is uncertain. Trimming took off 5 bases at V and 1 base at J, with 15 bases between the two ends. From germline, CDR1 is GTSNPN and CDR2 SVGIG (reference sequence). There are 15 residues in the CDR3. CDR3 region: CAWPQRPESNQPQHF. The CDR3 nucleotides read TGTGCCTGGCCCCAGCGCCCAGAGAGCAATCAGCCCCAGCATTTT.

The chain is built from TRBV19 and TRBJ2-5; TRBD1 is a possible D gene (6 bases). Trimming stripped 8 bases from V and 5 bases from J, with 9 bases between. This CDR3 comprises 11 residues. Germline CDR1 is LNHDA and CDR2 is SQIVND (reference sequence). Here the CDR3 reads CASADRETQYF. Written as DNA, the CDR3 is TGTGCCAGTGCCGACAGGGAGACCCAGTACTTC.

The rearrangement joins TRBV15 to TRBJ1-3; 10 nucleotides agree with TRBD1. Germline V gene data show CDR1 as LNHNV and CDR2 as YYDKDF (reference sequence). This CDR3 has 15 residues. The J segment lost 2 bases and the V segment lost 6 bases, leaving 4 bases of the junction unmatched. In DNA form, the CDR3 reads TGTGCCACCAGGTCGGACAGGGGGACTGGAAACACCATATATTTT. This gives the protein CATRSDRGTGNTIYF.

Written as DNA, the CDR3 is TGTGCCTACCGGGGACAGACCGATAGCAATCAGCCCCAGCATTTT. Protein product: CAYRGQTDSNQPQHF. The chain is built from TRBV6-5 and TRBJ1-5; the match to TRBD1 covers 7 bases. CDR1 is MNHEY, CDR2 SVGAGI, per germline. The V and J ends lost 11 bases and 0 bases, in that order; junction bases with no gene match: 10. The CDR3 extends over 15 amino acids.

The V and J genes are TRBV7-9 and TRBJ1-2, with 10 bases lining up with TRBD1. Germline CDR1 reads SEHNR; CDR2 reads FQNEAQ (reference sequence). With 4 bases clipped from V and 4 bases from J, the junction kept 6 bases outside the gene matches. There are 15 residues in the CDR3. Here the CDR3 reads CASSSGQGVFYGYTF. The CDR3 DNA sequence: TGTGCCAGCAGCTCAGGACAGGGGGTTTTCTATGGCTACACCTTC.

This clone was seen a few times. CDR3 sequence reads: CASSSREAGGFSYEQYF. CDR3 in DNA: TGTGCCAGTAGTTCCCGGGAGGCGGGGGGATTCTCCTACGAGCAGTACTTC. This chain joins TRBV19 and TRBJ2-7, with 8 positions matching TRBD2. V was clipped by 5 bases and J by 0 bases; unmatched bases: 12. The germline gives CDR1 LNHDA, CDR2 SQIVND (reference sequence). The CDR3 consists of 17 residues.

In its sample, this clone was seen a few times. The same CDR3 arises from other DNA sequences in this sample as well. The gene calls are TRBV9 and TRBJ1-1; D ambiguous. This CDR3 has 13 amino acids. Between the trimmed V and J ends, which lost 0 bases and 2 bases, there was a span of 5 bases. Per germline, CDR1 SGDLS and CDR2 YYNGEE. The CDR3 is CASSVDRNTEAFF. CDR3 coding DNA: TGTGCCAGCAGCGTAGACAGAAACACTGAAGCTTTCTTT.

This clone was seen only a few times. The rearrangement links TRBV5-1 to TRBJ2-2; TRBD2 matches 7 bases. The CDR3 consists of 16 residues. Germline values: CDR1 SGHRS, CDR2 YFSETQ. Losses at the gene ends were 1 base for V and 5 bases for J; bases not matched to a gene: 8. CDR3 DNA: TGCGCCAGCAGCTTGCCGGGAGGTACTTGGACCGGGGAGCTGTTTTTT. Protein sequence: CASSLPGGTWTGELFF.

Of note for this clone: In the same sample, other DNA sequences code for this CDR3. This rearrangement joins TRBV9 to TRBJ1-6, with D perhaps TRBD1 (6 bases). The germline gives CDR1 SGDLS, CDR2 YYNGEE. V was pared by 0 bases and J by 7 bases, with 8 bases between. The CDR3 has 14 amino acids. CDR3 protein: CASSVAGANSPLHF. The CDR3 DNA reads TGTGCCAGCAGCGTAGCAGGGGCAAATTCACCCCTCCACTTT.

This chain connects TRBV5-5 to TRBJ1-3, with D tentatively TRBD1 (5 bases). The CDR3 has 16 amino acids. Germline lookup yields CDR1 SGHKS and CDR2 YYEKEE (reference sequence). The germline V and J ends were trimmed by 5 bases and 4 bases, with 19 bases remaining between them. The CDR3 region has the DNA TGTGCCAGCAGTCCCCGGGGGGACGGTTCGGGAAACACCATATATTTT. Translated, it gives CASSPRGDGSGNTIYF.

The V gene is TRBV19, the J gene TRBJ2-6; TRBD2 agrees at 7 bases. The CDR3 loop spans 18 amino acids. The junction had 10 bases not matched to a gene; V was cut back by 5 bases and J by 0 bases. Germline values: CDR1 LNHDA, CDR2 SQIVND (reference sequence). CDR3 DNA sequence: TGTGCCAGTAGTTCCGACGGGGGGTACTCCTCTGGGGCCAACGTCCTGACTTTC. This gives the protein CASSSDGGYSSGANVLTF.

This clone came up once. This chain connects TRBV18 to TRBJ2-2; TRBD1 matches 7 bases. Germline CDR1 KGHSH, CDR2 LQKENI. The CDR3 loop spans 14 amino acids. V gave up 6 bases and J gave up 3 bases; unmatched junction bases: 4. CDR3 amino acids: CASSSTGYTGELFF. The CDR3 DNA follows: TGTGCCAGCTCTTCGACAGGGTACACCGGGGAGCTGTTTTTT. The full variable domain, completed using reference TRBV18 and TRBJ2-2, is NAGVMQNPRHLVRRRGQEARLRCSPMKGHSHVYWYRQLPEEGLKFMVYLQKENIIDESGMPKERFSAEFPKEGPSILRIQQVVRGDSAAYFCASSSTGYTGELFFGEGSRLTVL.

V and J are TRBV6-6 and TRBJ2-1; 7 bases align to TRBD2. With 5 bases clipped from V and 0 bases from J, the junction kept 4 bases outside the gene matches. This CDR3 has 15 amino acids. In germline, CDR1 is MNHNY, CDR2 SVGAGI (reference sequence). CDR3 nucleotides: TGTGCCAGCAGTCCGGCTAGCGGCTCCTACAATGAGCAGTTCTTC. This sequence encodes CASSPASGSYNEQFF.

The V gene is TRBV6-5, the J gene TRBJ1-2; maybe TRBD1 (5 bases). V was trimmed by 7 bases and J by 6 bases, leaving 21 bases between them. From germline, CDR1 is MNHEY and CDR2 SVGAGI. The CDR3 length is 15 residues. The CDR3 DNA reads TGTGCCAGCACCGAAACCCCACAGGAATGGGATGGCTACACCTTC. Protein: CASTETPQEWDGYTF.

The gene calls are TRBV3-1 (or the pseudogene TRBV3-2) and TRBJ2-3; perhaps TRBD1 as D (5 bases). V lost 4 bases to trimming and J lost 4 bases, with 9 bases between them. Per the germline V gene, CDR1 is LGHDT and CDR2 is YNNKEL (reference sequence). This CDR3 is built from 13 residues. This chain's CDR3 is CASSPQGPDTQYF. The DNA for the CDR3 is TGTGCCAGCAGCCCCCAGGGTCCAGATACGCAGTATTTT.

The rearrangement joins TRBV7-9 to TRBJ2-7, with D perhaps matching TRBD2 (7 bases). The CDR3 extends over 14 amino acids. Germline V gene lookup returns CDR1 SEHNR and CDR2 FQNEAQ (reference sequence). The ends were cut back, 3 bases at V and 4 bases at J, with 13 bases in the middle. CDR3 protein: CASSLDGGQYEQYF. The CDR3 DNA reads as TGTGCCAGCAGCTTGGACGGGGGGCAGTACGAGCAGTACTTC.

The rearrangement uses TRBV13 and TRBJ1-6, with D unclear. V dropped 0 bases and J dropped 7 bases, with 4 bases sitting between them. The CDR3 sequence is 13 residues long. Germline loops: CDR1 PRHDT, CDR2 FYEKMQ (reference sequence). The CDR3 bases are TGTGCCAGCAGCTTAGGGCGGAATTCACCCCTCCACTTT. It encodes CASSLGRNSPLHF.

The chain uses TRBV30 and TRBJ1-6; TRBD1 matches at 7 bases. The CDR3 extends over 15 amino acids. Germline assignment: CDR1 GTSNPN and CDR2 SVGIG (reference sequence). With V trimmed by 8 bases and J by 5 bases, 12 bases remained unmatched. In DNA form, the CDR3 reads TGTGCCCGAAAGGACAGGACAACTAATAATTCACCCCTCCACTTT. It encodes CARKDRTTNNSPLHF.

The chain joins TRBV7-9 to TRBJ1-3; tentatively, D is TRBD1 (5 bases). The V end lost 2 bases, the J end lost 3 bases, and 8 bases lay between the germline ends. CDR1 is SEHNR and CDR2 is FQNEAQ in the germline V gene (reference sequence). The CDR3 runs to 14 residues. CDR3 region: CASSLMGGGNTIYF. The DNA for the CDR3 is TGTGCCAGCAGCTTAATGGGGGGTGGAAACACCATATATTTT.

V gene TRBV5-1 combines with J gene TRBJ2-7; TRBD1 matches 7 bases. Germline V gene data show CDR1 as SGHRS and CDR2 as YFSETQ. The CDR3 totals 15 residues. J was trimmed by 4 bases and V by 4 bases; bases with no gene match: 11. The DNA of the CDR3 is TGCGCCAGCAGCCCGGACCCGGGACAGACATACGAGCAGTACTTC. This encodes CASSPDPGQTYEQYF.

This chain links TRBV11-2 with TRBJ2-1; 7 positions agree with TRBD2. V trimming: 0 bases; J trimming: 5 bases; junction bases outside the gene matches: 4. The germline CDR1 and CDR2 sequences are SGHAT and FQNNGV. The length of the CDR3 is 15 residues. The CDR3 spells CASSLERGLNNEQFF. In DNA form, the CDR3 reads TGTGCCAGCAGCTTAGAGCGGGGACTAAACAATGAGCAGTTCTTC.

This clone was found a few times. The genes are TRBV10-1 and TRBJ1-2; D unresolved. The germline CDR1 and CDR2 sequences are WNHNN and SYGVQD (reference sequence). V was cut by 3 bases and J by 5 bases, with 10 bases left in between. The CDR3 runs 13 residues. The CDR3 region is CASSDSGGYGYTF. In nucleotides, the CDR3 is TGCGCCAGCAGTGACAGCGGAGGATATGGCTACACCTTC.

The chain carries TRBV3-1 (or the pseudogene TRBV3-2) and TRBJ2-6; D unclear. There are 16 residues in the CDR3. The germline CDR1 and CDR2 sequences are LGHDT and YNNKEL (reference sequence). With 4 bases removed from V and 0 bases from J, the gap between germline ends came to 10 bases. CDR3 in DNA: TGTGCCAGCAGCCCACCTACGGGCTCTGGGGCCAACGTCCTGACTTTC. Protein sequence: CASSPPTGSGANVLTF.

Here the CDR3 DNA reads TGTGCCACCAGCCCCCCGGAGGGGAAAAAACTGTTTTTT. This encodes CATSPPEGKKLFF. The chain has TRBV15 and TRBJ1-4; maybe TRBD1 (5 bases). Looked up from germline, CDR1 is LNHNV and CDR2 is YYDKDF (reference sequence). V was pared by 5 bases and J by 9 bases, with 13 bases between. The CDR3 totals 13 residues.

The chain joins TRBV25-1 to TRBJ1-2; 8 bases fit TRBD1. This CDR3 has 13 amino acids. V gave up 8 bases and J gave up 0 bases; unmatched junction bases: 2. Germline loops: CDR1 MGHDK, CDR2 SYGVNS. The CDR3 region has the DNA TGTGCCAGCTCGGACAGGGCTAACTATGGCTACACCTTC. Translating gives CASSDRANYGYTF.